The 32 T cell receptor beta chains listed next were all sequenced from one sample in a study of cytomegalovirus exposure and HLA in healthy donors. The PCR was carried out with 60 Vbeta primers and 13 Jbeta primers. Only in-frame clones appear in the TCRdb table, and some are missing; sequencing was by immunoSEQ multiplex PCR. The profile shows over 200,000 clones, about 81% of them singletons. The source material was PBMCs. The origin of the receptors is a woman between 35 and 50 years old in good health and CMV-seropositive.

The V call is TRBV6-5, the J call TRBJ2-5, with D perhaps matching TRBD1 (6 bases). The J call may be in error: the DNA end matches TRBJ2-7 better. The length of the CDR3 is 12 residues. CDR1 and CDR2 (germline): MNHEY, SVGAGI. Here the CDR3 reads CASRDSSYEQYF. The CDR3 DNA sequence: TGTGCCAGCAGGGACAGCTCCTACGAGCAGTACTTC.

The V gene is TRBV27, the J gene TRBJ2-7; the match to TRBD1 covers 9 bases. The J segment lost 6 bases and the V segment lost 3 bases, leaving 9 bases of the junction unmatched. CDR1 and CDR2 (germline): MNHEY, SMNVEV (reference sequence). This CDR3 region has 15 residues. CDR3 in amino acids: CASSFSTGGAFEQYF. CDR3 sequence (DNA): TGTGCCAGCAGTTTTTCGACAGGGGGTGCTTTCGAGCAGTACTTC.

The rearrangement uses TRBV7-9 and TRBJ1-1; the D is unclear. The ends were cut back, 3 bases at V and 8 bases at J, with 10 bases in the middle. This CDR3 region has 12 residues. Germline CDR1 SEHNR, CDR2 FQNEAQ (reference sequence). The CDR3 DNA sequence: TGTGCCAGCAGCTTCGGGGTTTCGGAAGCTTTCTTT. Translating gives CASSFGVSEAFF.

J is TRBJ2-3 and V is TRBV7-2, with 8 bases lining up with TRBD1. This CDR3 has 13 amino acids. Germline loops: CDR1 SGHTA, CDR2 FQGNSA. Trimming removed 5 bases from V and 6 bases from J; junction bases left unmatched: 4. The chain's CDR3 is CASSADRGDTQYF. The CDR3 nucleotides are TGTGCCAGCAGCGCTGACAGGGGCGATACGCAGTATTTT.

The gene calls are TRBV6-1 and TRBJ2-2, with D possibly TRBD1 on 7 matching bases. Trimming cost V 3 bases and J 1 base, with 18 bases left between them. There are 18 residues in the CDR3. Looked up from germline, CDR1 is MNHNS and CDR2 is SASEGT. For the CDR3, the DNA is TGTGCCAGCAGTGACCTTTCGACAGGGAGGAAGAACACCGGGGAGCTGTTTTTT. As protein: CASSDLSTGRKNTGELFF.

The chain uses TRBV10-3 and TRBJ2-5, with D hard to call. The CDR3 loop spans 16 amino acids. V lost 1 base and J 0 bases, leaving 12 bases between the germline ends. CDR1 ENHRY and CDR2 SYGVKD come from the germline V gene. The CDR3 protein is CAISELSPSHQETQYF. The CDR3 DNA follows: TGTGCCATCAGTGAGTTGTCCCCTTCCCACCAAGAGACCCAGTACTTC.

V and J are TRBV30 and TRBJ2-2, with a tentative D call TRBD1 (6 bases). Germline lookup yields CDR1 GTSNPN and CDR2 SVGIG (reference sequence). The CDR3 totals 14 residues. The germline V and J ends were trimmed by 3 bases and 1 base, with 9 bases remaining between them. CDR3 in amino acids: CAWRGGENTGELFF. The CDR3, as DNA: TGTGCCTGGAGAGGGGGAGAGAACACCGGGGAGCTGTTTTTT.

Of note for this clone: The same CDR3 can be traced to other DNA sequences in this sample. The chain carries TRBV7-3 and TRBJ1-1; tentatively, D is TRBD1 (6 bases). In germline, CDR1 is SGHTA, CDR2 FQGTGA. This CDR3 contains 14 residues. The ends were cut back, 2 bases at V and 1 base at J, with 8 bases in the middle. The CDR3 spells CASSLAGANTEAFF. For the CDR3, the DNA is TGTGCCAGCAGCTTAGCAGGGGCGAACACTGAAGCTTTCTTT.

This clone was detected a few times. The J gene is TRBJ2-7, the V gene TRBV5-1; D is possibly TRBD2 (6 bases). This CDR3 comprises 13 residues. Trimming took off 3 bases at V and 11 bases at J, with 18 bases between the two ends. Germline-derived CDR1 and CDR2 are SGHRS and YFSETQ. DNA of the CDR3: TGCGCCAGCAGCTCGGGGGAGACTGGGGCGGAGTACTTC. This sequence encodes CASSSGETGAEYF.

In this sample, this clone turned up once. J is TRBJ2-5 and V is TRBV5-1, with D tentatively TRBD2 (7 bases). The J call may be wrong; the DNA end is better matched by TRBJ2-7. Germline V gives CDR1 SGHRS, CDR2 YFSETQ. The CDR3 sequence is 16 residues long. The CDR3, as DNA: TGCGCCAGCAGCCCAACAGGGAGGGGATTGGGATACGAGCAGTACTTC. This gives the protein CASSPTGRGLGYEQYF.

V is TRBV4-3 and J is TRBJ2-1, with a possible D match to TRBD2 (6 bases). Trimming removed 4 bases from V and 8 bases from J, with 21 bases in between. This CDR3 spans 16 amino acids. CDR1 and CDR2 from the germline V gene are LGHNA and YSLEER. The chain's CDR3 is CASSPQSGTVIYEQFF. Written as DNA, the CDR3 is TGCGCCAGCAGCCCTCAATCCGGGACTGTTATATATGAGCAGTTCTTC.

The chain couples TRBV28 to TRBJ1-4; tentative D call: TRBD1 (6 bases). CDR3 length: 16 residues. Trimming left V 3 bases short and J 2 bases short, with 13 bases between. CDR1 is MDHEN and CDR2 is SYDVKM in the germline V gene. The CDR3 region is CASSFVAGATNEKLFF. The CDR3 coding sequence is TGTGCCAGCAGTTTTGTCGCAGGGGCCACTAATGAAAAACTGTTTTTT.

This clone has a single count. The chain joins TRBV5-1 to TRBJ2-3; the D gene is possibly TRBD2 (6 bases). The CDR3 length is 15 residues. CDR1 is SGHRS and CDR2 is YFSETQ in the germline V gene. Trimming removed 5 bases from V and 4 bases from J, with 17 bases in between. The CDR3 is CASRPTRLVADTQYF. CDR3 in DNA: TGCGCCAGCAGACCGACCCGACTAGTCGCAGATACGCAGTATTTT.

The CDR3 nucleotides are TGTGCCAGCAGCTTAGGGACAGGGGGCTCTGAAGCTTTCTTT. Its translation is CASSLGTGGSEAFF. This rearrangement joins TRBV7-6 to TRBJ1-1, with 11 positions matching TRBD1. The CDR3 is made up of 14 amino acids. With V trimmed by 1 base and J by 6 bases, 1 base remained unmatched. Germline V lookup: CDR1 SGHVS, CDR2 FNYEAQ.

This clone was counted only a few times. This sample includes further DNA sequences coding for the same CDR3. This sequence joins TRBV25-1 and TRBJ1-2; D gene ambiguous. The CDR3 is made up of 11 amino acids. CDR1 is MGHDK, CDR2 SYGVNS, per germline. Trimming pared 3 bases from V and 4 bases from J, leaving 3 bases between. CDR3 DNA: TGTGCCAGCAGTGACGGCTATGGCTACACCTTC. Translated, it gives CASSDGYGYTF.

V gene TRBV5-6 combines with J gene TRBJ2-3, with D tentatively TRBD1 (8 bases). Germline CDR1 reads SGHDT; CDR2 reads YYEEEE. CDR3 size: 15 residues. V was clipped by 2 bases and J by 4 bases, with 14 bases between them. This chain's CDR3 is CASSFRTGRADTQYF. The CDR3 DNA is TGTGCCAGCAGCTTCCGGACAGGGAGGGCAGATACGCAGTATTTT.

The chain links TRBV5-6 to TRBJ1-6; TRBD1 agrees at 7 bases. V gave up 6 bases and J gave up 2 bases; unmatched junction bases: 2. Germline CDR1 and CDR2: SGHDT and YYEEEE. The CDR3 has 14 residues. CDR3: CASTQGAYNSPLHF. The CDR3, as DNA: TGTGCCAGCACCCAGGGGGCCTATAATTCACCCCTCCACTTT.

The V gene is TRBV6-1, the J gene TRBJ2-1; TRBD2 agrees at 7 bases. V lost 2 bases, J lost 1 base, and 5 bases stayed unmatched. This CDR3 spans 16 amino acids. Germline loops: CDR1 MNHNS, CDR2 SASEGT. The CDR3 DNA sequence: TGTGCCAGCAGTGAAAGGTCCGGGAGGTCCTACAATGAGCAGTTCTTC. This codes for CASSERSGRSYNEQFF.

Only one count was recorded for this clone. This chain uses TRBV27 with TRBJ2-4, with D possibly TRBD2 on 6 matching bases. Germline-derived CDR1 and CDR2 are MNHEY and SMNVEV (reference sequence). V was trimmed by 6 bases and J by 2 bases, leaving 17 bases between them. The CDR3 consists of 16 residues. CDR3 residues: CASSPLRERPKNIQYF. CDR3 in DNA: TGTGCCAGCAGCCCTCTCCGGGAGCGACCCAAAAACATTCAGTACTTC.

This chain connects TRBV30 to TRBJ2-3, with 7 nucleotides matching TRBD2. CDR1 and CDR2 from the germline V gene are GTSNPN and SVGIG (reference sequence). The trim removed 2 bases at V and 4 bases at J, leaving 6 bases unmatched. This CDR3 region has 14 residues. In DNA, the CDR3 is TGTGCCTGGAGTTCGGGCGGGAGCCCAGATACGCAGTATTTT. It specifies CAWSSGGSPDTQYF.

The rearrangement uses TRBV5-4 and TRBJ2-7, with 11 nucleotides matching TRBD2. This CDR3 region has 16 residues. The ends lost 4 bases at V and 7 bases at J; junction bases unmatched: 13. Germline CDR1 and CDR2: SGHNT and YYREEE (reference sequence). CDR3 DNA sequence: TGTGCCAGCAGCGCGGGCCAGCTAGCGGGAGGTGGGGAGCAGTACTTC. Translation gives CASSAGQLAGGGEQYF.

This clone has more than one count but fewer than ten. The gene calls are TRBV18 and TRBJ2-5; D is perhaps TRBD1 (5 bases). The CDR3 sequence is 15 residues long. Germline values: CDR1 KGHSH, CDR2 LQKENI. The ends were cut back, 4 bases at V and 5 bases at J, with 17 bases in the middle. CDR3 region: CASSLTEQGIETQYF. CDR3 sequence (DNA): TGTGCCAGCTCACTCACGGAGCAGGGAATCGAGACCCAGTACTTC.

On this clone: Germline and junction disagree at one end, which may indicate a read error. V usage is TRBV7-9 and J usage is TRBJ1-1; 9 bases are a match to TRBD1. The germline V gene encodes CDR1 SEHNR and CDR2 FQNEAQ (reference sequence). The CDR3 covers 12 residues. CDR3 sequence: CSSSRTGAEAFF. Here the CDR3 DNA reads TGTTCCAGCAGCCGGACAGGGGCTGAAGCTTTCTTT.

V usage is TRBV6-5 and J usage is TRBJ1-2; possible D gene TRBD1, 6 bases. The CDR3 contains 15 residues. V was cut by 5 bases and J by 0 bases, with 13 bases left in between. Per germline, CDR1 MNHEY and CDR2 SVGAGI. CDR3 DNA sequence: TGTGCCAGCAGTATGGAAGGGGGAGCTAACTATGGCTACACCTTC. Its protein product is CASSMEGGANYGYTF.

This clone was observed a handful of times. CDR3 region: CAGSRGANEKLFF. The DNA of the CDR3 is TGTGCCGGGTCCAGGGGGGCGAATGAAAAACTGTTTTTT. The chain links TRBV19 to TRBJ1-4; 7 positions match TRBD1. After removal of 11 bases from V and 5 bases from J, the junction contained 8 bases not matched to a gene. CDR1 is LNHDA, CDR2 SQIVND, per germline (reference sequence). This CDR3 has 13 residues.

The rearrangement uses TRBV30 and TRBJ1-6; D perhaps matches TRBD1 (6 bases). This CDR3 has 15 residues. Germline loops: CDR1 GTSNPN, CDR2 SVGIG (reference sequence). Trimming took off 3 bases at V and 7 bases at J, with 16 bases between the two ends. CDR3 sequence (DNA): TGTGCCTGGAGCCTAGGATTACAGGGAAATTCACCCCTCCACTTT. This translates into CAWSLGLQGNSPLHF.

The gene calls are TRBV27 and TRBJ1-1, with D possibly TRBD1 on 6 matching bases. The V gene's germline CDR1 is MNHEY and CDR2 SMNVEV (reference sequence). This CDR3 region has 15 residues. V was cut by 7 bases and J by 2 bases, with 17 bases left in between. CDR3 protein: CASTLISRGNTEAFF. CDR3 coding DNA: TGTGCCAGCACCCTAATTTCCAGGGGCAACACTGAAGCTTTCTTT.

The CDR3 nucleotides read TGTGCCAGCAGTGACCTGGACGGGGTTGGAAACACCATATATTTT. Translated: CASSDLDGVGNTIYF. The chain has TRBV2 and TRBJ1-3; no definite D call. This CDR3 contains 15 residues. In germline, CDR1 is SNHLY, CDR2 FYNNEI. V lost 3 bases to trimming and J lost 3 bases, with 12 bases between them.

This chain joins TRBV9 and TRBJ2-2; 9 bases are a match to TRBD2. Germline-derived CDR1 and CDR2 are SGDLS and YYNGEE. This CDR3 spans 16 amino acids. The J segment lost 4 bases and the V segment lost 4 bases, leaving 8 bases of the junction unmatched. DNA for the CDR3: TGTGCCAGCAGCATGTCTCTAGCGGGGTTCACCGGGGAGCTGTTTTTT. Its translation: CASSMSLAGFTGELFF.

The chain links TRBV6-5 to TRBJ1-1; no reliable D call. Germline values: CDR1 MNHEY, CDR2 SVGAGI. V lost 5 bases, J lost 8 bases, and 12 bases lay in between. The CDR3 has 12 amino acids. The DNA of the CDR3 is TGTGCCAGCAGTGACGTAGAGACAGAAGCTTTCTTT. Its protein is CASSDVETEAFF.

V and J are TRBV10-3 and TRBJ1-5, with D unclear. The germline V and J ends were trimmed by 3 bases and 0 bases, with 6 bases remaining between them. Germline V gene sequence: CDR1 ENHRY, CDR2 SYGVKD. The CDR3 has 14 residues. The CDR3 spells CAISERDSNQPQHF. In DNA form, the CDR3 reads TGTGCCATCAGTGAACGGGATAGCAATCAGCCCCAGCATTTT.

The chain has TRBV19 and TRBJ2-3; tentatively, D is TRBD2 (5 bases). The length of the CDR3 is 14 residues. Deletions cut 5 bases from V and 2 bases from J, with 11 bases between. Germline V gene lookup returns CDR1 LNHDA and CDR2 SQIVND (reference sequence). CDR3 protein: CASSPRGDTDTQYF. CDR3 bases: TGTGCCAGTAGTCCCCGGGGAGACACAGATACGCAGTATTTT. Full variable domain (missing parts from reference TRBV19 and TRBJ2-3): DGGITQSPKYLFRKEGQNVTLSCEQNLNHDAMYWYRQDPGQGLRLIYYSQIVNDFQKGDIAEGYSVSREKKESFPLTVTSAQKNPTAFYLCASSPRGDTDTQYFGPGTRLTVL.